This TCR beta chain was observed in a study of blood T cells in healthy people across ages. The germline CDR1 and CDR2 sequences are DFQATT and SNEGSKA (reference sequence). The CDR3 spans 14 residues. The V end was cut by 6 bases, the J end by 0 bases, with 14 bases between. A second PCR of 7 to 11 cycles used a sample-barcoded 5' primer and a J-beta primer mix. Each cDNA molecule, via a template-switch adaptor with 12 random nucleotides, was tagged. TCRdb reanalysed the 5' RACE reads using MiXCR and keeps one entry per CDR3 protein. Among roughly 700,000 distinct CDR3 sequences, around 45% were seen once, and the ten largest hold about a third.

The source is a woman aged 55-69 years in good health. Material for sequencing was blood. The J gene is TRBJ2-5, the V gene TRBV20-1; the D gene is possibly TRBD1 (5 bases). CDR3 sequence: CSALSLTDQETQYF. The CDR3, as DNA: TGCAGTGCCCTCTCTCTGACAGACCAAGAGACCCAGTACTTC.